Listed below are T cell receptor beta chains from one sample, sequenced in a study of CD8+CD57+ T cells in acquired aplastic anemia. TCRdb called the reads again in MiXCR, with one record for every CDR3 protein. The sample gives hundreds of thousands of distinct CDR3 sequences, approximately 45% of which show up once; 7.8% is in the top ten. The specimen sequenced was sorted CD4+, CD8+, or CD8+CD57+ T cells (not recorded which) from PBMCs. These receptors were collected from a human donor with aplastic anemia. Both conserved end residues are part of each CDR3. A D gene is named only where the DNA matches it firmly. Some rows have no size entry. The others give once, few or many, or a class for an expanded clone.

size: many; D: TRBD2; J: TRBJ2-5; V: TRBV7-9; CDR3: CASSQLAGGSQETQYF; DNA: TGTGCCAGCAGCCAATTAGCGGGAGGGTCGCAAGAGACCCAGTACTTC
size: many; D: TRBD1; J: TRBJ2-7; V: TRBV28; CDR3: CASSLDRGGSYEQYF; DNA: TGTGCCAGCAGTTTAGACAGGGGAGGCTCCTACGAGCAGTACTTC
size: many; D: NA; J: TRBJ2-5; V: TRBV28; CDR3: CASRAPEGTVETQYF; DNA: TGTGCCAGCAGGGCGCCAGAGGGGACGGTAGAGACCCAGTACTTC
size: many; D: NA; J: TRBJ1-2; V: TRBV29-1; CDR3: CSVDNRADGYTF; DNA: TGCAGCGTTGATAACAGGGCAGATGGCTACACCTTC
size: NA; D: NA; J: TRBJ1-6; V: TRBV19; CDR3: CASSMGRKNSPLHF; DNA: TGTGCCAGTAGTATGGGCAGGAAGAATTCACCCCTCCACTTT
size: many; D: NA; J: TRBJ1-2; V: TRBV29-1; CDR3: CSAETGNYGYTF; DNA: TGCAGCGCAGAAACAGGGAACTATGGCTACACCTTC
size: NA; D: TRBD1; J: TRBJ2-7; V: TRBV5-1; CDR3: CASSFWQGVDEQYF; DNA: TGCGCCAGCAGCTTTTGGCAGGGGGTCGACGAGCAGTACTTC
size: few; D: TRBD1; J: TRBJ2-3; V: TRBV27; CDR3: CASSLFPSRGHQFGDTQYF; DNA: TGTGCCAGCAGTTTATTCCCTTCCAGGGGGCACCAATTCGGGGATACGCAGTATTTT
size: many; D: NA; J: TRBJ2-7; V: TRBV2; CDR3: CASRERYEQYF; DNA: TGTGCCAGCCGGGAGCGGTACGAGCAGTACTTC
size: many; D: NA; J: TRBJ1-1; V: TRBV20-1; CDR3: CSASGKNTEAFF; DNA: TGCAGTGCTAGCGGGAAGAACACTGAAGCTTTCTTT
size: many; D: NA; J: TRBJ2-7; V: TRBV20-1; CDR3: CSAISRTEYEQYF; DNA: TGCAGTGCTATCTCCAGGACAGAGTACGAGCAGTACTTC
size: NA; D: NA; J: TRBJ1-2; V: TRBV20-1; CDR3: CSGLSNYGYTF; DNA: TGCAGTGGGCTTTCAAACTATGGCTACACCTTC
size: NA; D: TRBD1; J: TRBJ1-2; V: TRBV29-1; CDR3: CSAGQGDGYTF; DNA: TGCAGCGCAGGACAGGGGGATGGCTACACCTTC
size: few; D: TRBD1; J: TRBJ2-3; V: TRBV11-2; CDR3: CASSSGTGGLDTQYF; DNA: TGTGCCAGCAGTTCCGGGACAGGGGGCTTAGATACGCAGTATTTT
size: NA; D: TRBD1; J: TRBJ1-6; V: TRBV2; CDR3: CASSAGTGGSSPLHF; DNA: TGTGCCAGCAGTGCCGGGACAGGGGGCAGTTCACCCCTCCACTTT
size: many; D: TRBD2; J: TRBJ2-5; V: TRBV12-3/TRBV12-4; CDR3: CASSLGGSQTQYF; DNA: TGTGCCAGCAGTTTGGGGGGGTCACAGACCCAGTACTTC
size: NA; D: NA; J: TRBJ2-5; V: TRBV19; CDR3: CASSTRWETQYF; DNA: TGTGCAAGTAGTACCAGGTGGGAGACCCAGTACTTC
size: few; D: NA; J: TRBJ1-1; V: TRBV12-3/TRBV12-4; CDR3: CASSVSRGEAFF; DNA: TGTGCCAGCAGTGTCAGCCGAGGGGAAGCTTTCTTT
size: many; D: TRBD1; J: TRBJ1-4; V: TRBV20-1; CDR3: CSVVEIQGIFEKLFF; DNA: TGCAGTGTCGTGGAGATACAGGGGATTTTTGAAAAACTGTTTTTT
size: many; D: TRBD1; J: TRBJ1-1; V: TRBV5-1; CDR3: CASSSTGGSEAFF; DNA: TGCGCCAGCAGCTCGACAGGGGGTAGTGAAGCTTTCTTT